These T cell receptor beta chains were read from a single sample in a study of blood T cells in healthy people across ages. TCRdb redid the calling of the 5' RACE reads with MiXCR, one entry per CDR3 protein. The table has around 1,000,000 distinct CDR3 sequences, around 25% seen once. A further study also used this sample, focusing on T cells of mothers and their children.

Specimen: blood. These TCRs come from a girl under 10 years old in good health. The conserved cysteine and the conserved F or W are not part of the CDR3 here.

J gene: TRBJ2-3
V gene: TRBV9
CDR3 protein: ASRGLAGGTDTQY

J gene: TRBJ1-2
V gene: TRBV20-1
CDR3 protein: SASLLTDYGYT

J gene: TRBJ2-1
V gene: TRBV14
CDR3 protein: ASSQGIQDRSYFSYNEQF

J gene: TRBJ2-1
V gene: TRBV7-3
CDR3 protein: ATSKTSGPNEQF

J gene: TRBJ2-7
V gene: TRBV20-1
CDR3 protein: SARDSGTSGVSYEQY

J gene: TRBJ2-7
V gene: TRBV7-9
CDR3 protein: ASSGQENYEQY

J gene: TRBJ1-1
V gene: TRBV5-8
CDR3 protein: ASSSDDLSLALTGAF

J gene: TRBJ2-1
V gene: TRBV4-3
CDR3 protein: ASSQIQGDEQF

J gene: TRBJ2-5
V gene: TRBV15
CDR3 protein: ATSWDLSQETQY

J gene: TRBJ2-1
V gene: TRBV6-5
CDR3 protein: ASSQTGATIYNEQF

J gene: NA
V gene: TRBV12-3/TRBV12-4
CDR3 protein: ASSSSGINEQF

J gene: TRBJ2-3
V gene: TRBV12-3/TRBV12-4
CDR3 protein: ASSLAPGGLRSDTQY

J gene: TRBJ2-4
V gene: TRBV7-2
CDR3 protein: ASSPSPTIAKNIQY

J gene: TRBJ2-7
V gene: TRBV4-3
CDR3 protein: ASSQERWAWDEQY

J gene: TRBJ2-1
V gene: TRBV6-5
CDR3 protein: ASSPGLADLFQF

J gene: TRBJ1-2
V gene: TRBV28
CDR3 protein: ASSLTGGSNYGYT

J gene: TRBJ2-5
V gene: TRBV4-1
CDR3 protein: ASSQVEQPIQETQY

J gene: TRBJ1-1
V gene: TRBV14
CDR3 protein: ASSQVWDTLNTEAF

J gene: TRBJ2-2
V gene: TRBV29-1
CDR3 protein: SVGAGDTGELF

J gene: TRBJ1-1
V gene: TRBV27
CDR3 protein: ASSPVPGRTEAF

J gene: TRBJ2-3
V gene: TRBV7-3
CDR3 protein: ASSLGSLFADTQY

J gene: TRBJ2-6
V gene: TRBV7-7
CDR3 protein: ASSWDNSGANVLT

J gene: TRBJ1-5
V gene: TRBV6-6
CDR3 protein: ASHRVDSNQPQH

J gene: TRBJ2-2
V gene: TRBV5-1
CDR3 protein: ASSPRAGETGGELF

J gene: TRBJ2-2
V gene: TRBV4-3
CDR3 protein: ASSQDRTSGAGELF

J gene: TRBJ2-1
V gene: TRBV2
CDR3 protein: ASKGQDNEQF

J gene: TRBJ1-4
V gene: TRBV6-5
CDR3 protein: ASSYSIDRGSGKLF

J gene: TRBJ2-1
V gene: TRBV15
CDR3 protein: ATSRAGLAGGLGIYEQF

J gene: TRBJ2-7
V gene: TRBV7-3
CDR3 protein: ASSLTGQGADEQY

J gene: TRBJ1-1
V gene: TRBV11-3
CDR3 protein: ASSSVLLQGTEAF

J gene: TRBJ2-7
V gene: TRBV4-2
CDR3 protein: ASSHTGGEQY

J gene: TRBJ2-5
V gene: TRBV5-6
CDR3 protein: ASSLVVAGPTQETQY

J gene: TRBJ2-7
V gene: TRBV5-1
CDR3 protein: ASSLLVSGTSGSPYEQY